These 28 T cell receptor beta chains originate from one sample sequenced in a study of cytomegalovirus exposure and HLA in healthy donors. This PCR relied on a set of 60 Vbeta primers and 13 Jbeta primers. Method: immunoSEQ multiplex PCR; TCRdb's copy keeps in-frame clones and lacks some. The sample carries around 130,000 clones, roughly four fifths recorded once. The specimen was PBMCs. The source of these receptors is a woman in her thirties or forties in good health and CMV-seropositive.

In its sample, this clone was seen once. J is TRBJ2-7 and V is TRBV28; tentative D call: TRBD1 (5 bases). V shed 7 bases and J shed 1 base, with 14 bases lying between them. Germline V gene sequence: CDR1 MDHEN, CDR2 SYDVKM. CDR3 length: 14 residues. DNA for the CDR3: TGTGCCAGCACCCTCAGGGCAGTATCCTACGAGCAGTACTTC. Translation: CASTLRAVSYEQYF.

This clone was seen only a few times. The rearrangement joins TRBV28 to TRBJ2-3; 8 nucleotides agree with TRBD2. Germline values: CDR1 MDHEN, CDR2 SYDVKM. V lost 7 bases, J lost 1 base, and 4 bases stayed unmatched. CDR3 length: 14 amino acids. The CDR3 nucleotides are TGTGCCAGCAATAGCGGGGCGCGCACAGATACGCAGTATTTT. This translates into CASNSGARTDTQYF.

V is TRBV18 and J is TRBJ2-1; D is perhaps TRBD1 (5 bases). V was pared by 7 bases and J by 5 bases, with 18 bases between. Germline-derived CDR1 and CDR2 are KGHSH and LQKENI. The length of the CDR3 is 15 residues. This CDR3 reads CASCIPATDHNEQFF. CDR3 sequence (DNA): TGTGCCAGCTGTATCCCGGCGACAGACCACAATGAGCAGTTCTTC.

This clone showed up just a few times. The V and J genes are TRBV27 and TRBJ2-7; D might be TRBD2 (5 bases). Trimming took off 3 bases at V and 7 bases at J, with 7 bases between the two ends. The CDR3 runs to 11 residues. CDR1 and CDR2 (germline): MNHEY, SMNVEV (reference sequence). This CDR3 is CASSFGKEQYF. CDR3 nucleotide sequence: TGTGCCAGCAGTTTCGGGAAAGAGCAGTACTTC.

V is TRBV28 and J is TRBJ2-7, with D possibly matching TRBD1 (6 bases). Per germline, CDR1 MDHEN and CDR2 SYDVKM. V was trimmed by 9 bases and J by 4 bases, leaving 16 bases between them. This CDR3 has 13 amino acids. CDR3 sequence reads: CASTTGKGYEQYF. CDR3 in DNA: TGTGCCAGTACGACAGGAAAGGGGTACGAGCAGTACTTC.

This sequence joins TRBV7-9 and TRBJ2-5; 7 bases are a match to TRBD1. The better agreement between TRBJ2-7 and the DNA end casts doubt on the J call. The CDR3 extends over 15 amino acids. Per the germline V gene, CDR1 is SEHNR and CDR2 is FQNEAQ (reference sequence). CDR3 coding DNA: TGTGCCAGCAGCTTCCGTAGGGGGCTAGCCTACGAGCAGTACTTC. Protein: CASSFRRGLAYEQYF.

The genes are TRBV30 and TRBJ2-3, with TRBD2 matching over 8 bases. There are 14 residues in the CDR3. CDR1 and CDR2 (germline): GTSNPN, SVGIG (reference sequence). J was trimmed by 6 bases and V by 0 bases; bases with no gene match: 5. The CDR3 reads CAWSVAGARDTQYF. CDR3 nucleotides: TGTGCCTGGAGTGTAGCGGGGGCAAGGGATACGCAGTATTTT.

This clone was seen only once. The genes are TRBV12-2 and TRBJ2-1; the tabulated D call, TRBD2, remains unverified against the DNA. TRBV12-2 is termed a pseudogene. The CDR3 has 18 amino acids. CDR3 nucleotide sequence: TGTGCAAGTCGCGCCGGGACTAGCGGGGGGGCCTCATTTGATGAGCAGTTCTTC. Residues: CASRAGTSGGASFDEQFF.

V is TRBV20-1 and J is TRBJ1-2, with 9 bases that match TRBD1. This CDR3 has 11 residues. The germline V gene encodes CDR1 DFQATT and CDR2 SNEGSKA (reference sequence). CDR3 DNA: TGCACTGGGGACAGGGCCAGGATCTACACCTTC. Translation gives CTGDRARIYTF.

The chain employs TRBV10-3 and TRBJ2-7; D may be TRBD1 (5 bases). The V and J ends lost 6 bases and 2 bases respectively, with 11 bases between them. Germline-derived CDR1 and CDR2 are ENHRY and SYGVKD. This CDR3 contains 13 residues. CDR3 protein: CAISPRATYEQYF. DNA for the CDR3: TGTGCCATCAGCCCCAGGGCCACCTACGAGCAGTACTTC.

J is TRBJ1-1 and V is TRBV5-1, with a tentative D call TRBD1 (6 bases). CDR3 length equals 15 residues. V was shortened by 0 bases and J by 5 bases, with 14 bases between the two germline ends. Germline V CDR1 and CDR2: SGHRS, YFSETQ. CDR3 loop: CASSLAKGGETEAFF. The CDR3 region has the DNA TGCGCCAGCAGCTTGGCCAAAGGGGGAGAAACTGAAGCTTTCTTT.

The CDR3 protein is CASSRGGKNTEAFF. The CDR3, as DNA: TGTGCCAGCAGCAGGGGGGGAAAGAACACTGAAGCTTTCTTT. This chain uses TRBV5-4 with TRBJ1-1; the D gene is possibly TRBD1 (6 bases). Germline-derived CDR1 and CDR2 are SGHNT and YYREEE (reference sequence). The CDR3 extends over 14 amino acids. Trimming removed 4 bases at V and 1 base at J, with 11 bases between.

The V call is TRBV11-2, the J call TRBJ2-1, with D tentatively TRBD2 (5 bases). V gave up 5 bases and J gave up 6 bases, with 8 bases separating them. The CDR3 is 12 amino acids. The V gene's germline CDR1 is SGHAT and CDR2 FQNNGV. The CDR3 loop reads CASSPSGNEQFF. The CDR3 DNA reads as TGTGCCAGCAGCCCCAGCGGCAATGAGCAGTTCTTC. Combining the CDR3 with reference TRBV11-2 and TRBJ2-1 gives the whole variable domain EAGVAQSPRYKIIEKRQSVAFWCNPISGHATLYWYQQILGQGPKLLIQFQNNGVVDDSQLPKDRFSAERLKGVDSTLKIQPAKLEDSAVYLCASSPSGNEQFFGPGTRLTVL.

The rearrangement uses TRBV19 and TRBJ2-3; the match to TRBD2 covers 8 bases. Germline V CDR1 and CDR2: LNHDA, SQIVND (reference sequence). J lost 6 bases, V lost 6 bases, and 11 bases had no gene match. The CDR3 is made up of 15 amino acids. CDR3 residues: CASSGGLGGTDTQYF. Written as DNA, the CDR3 is TGTGCCAGTAGCGGGGGACTAGGTGGGACGGATACGCAGTATTTT.

The J gene is TRBJ2-7, the V gene TRBV7-2; no clear D gene. This CDR3 is 12 amino acids long. The germline V gene has CDR1 SGHTA and CDR2 FQGNSA. The V end lost 2 bases, the J end lost 9 bases, and 11 bases lay between the germline ends. CDR3 in amino acids: CASSLRLHGQYF. In nucleotides, the CDR3 is TGTGCCAGCAGCTTACGCTTGCACGGGCAGTACTTC.

The V gene is TRBV19, the J gene TRBJ1-5; maybe TRBD1 (6 bases). The germline V gene has CDR1 LNHDA and CDR2 SQIVND (reference sequence). V lost 5 bases and J 1 base, leaving 15 bases between the germline ends. This CDR3 spans 16 amino acids. In nucleotides, the CDR3 is TGTGCCAGTAGTTTCATACAGGGTATGAGCAATCAGCCCCAGCATTTT. Its protein is CASSFIQGMSNQPQHF.

The chain couples TRBV15 to TRBJ1-4, with a possible D match to TRBD1 (5 bases). V was cut by 0 bases and J by 8 bases, with 13 bases left in between. The CDR3 loop spans 15 amino acids. Germline CDR1 is LNHNV and CDR2 is YYDKDF (reference sequence). The CDR3 region has the DNA TGTGCCACCAGCAGAGAGCCCTCGGGGGGGGAAAAACTGTTTTTT. Translation: CATSREPSGGEKLFF.

The J gene is TRBJ1-6, the V gene TRBV27, with D unresolved. V gave up 2 bases and J gave up 4 bases, with 6 bases separating them. The CDR3 totals 14 residues. The germline V gene encodes CDR1 MNHEY and CDR2 SMNVEV (reference sequence). CDR3 coding DNA: TGTGCCAGCAGTTTAACTGCATATAATTCACCCCTCCACTTT. Its translation: CASSLTAYNSPLHF.

The chain links TRBV7-2 to TRBJ2-1; 8 bases are shared with TRBD1. With 5 bases clipped from V and 6 bases from J, the junction kept 6 bases outside the gene matches. There are 14 residues in the CDR3. Germline V gene lookup returns CDR1 SGHTA and CDR2 FQGNSA. Here the CDR3 DNA reads TGTGCCAGCAGCCCGACAGGGGCCCTCAATGAGCAGTTCTTC. Translating it yields CASSPTGALNEQFF.

The chain links TRBV5-6 to TRBJ1-6; the D is unclear. This CDR3 region has 13 residues. Germline V gene lookup returns CDR1 SGHDT and CDR2 YYEEEE. V was trimmed by 1 base and J by 3 bases, leaving 2 bases between them. The CDR3 sequence is CASSLHYNSPLHF. The DNA for the CDR3 is TGTGCCAGCAGCTTGCACTATAATTCACCCCTCCACTTT. The full variable domain, in which reference TRBV5-6 and TRBJ1-6 provide the parts outside the CDR3, is DAGVTQSPTHLIKTRGQQVTLRCSPKSGHDTVSWYQQALGQGPQFIFQYYEEEERQRGNFPDRFSGHQFPNYSSELNVNALLLGDSALYLCASSLHYNSPLHFGNGTRLTVT.

J is TRBJ2-7 and V is TRBV5-3; 13 bases are shared with TRBD2. TRBV5-3 carries the ORF label, with uncertain function. The CDR3 runs 16 residues. V lost 2 bases to trimming and J lost 3 bases; unmatched junction nucleotides: 5. CDR3 residues: CARSFIGTSGNYEQYF. The CDR3 nucleotides read TGTGCCAGAAGCTTCATCGGGACTAGCGGGAACTACGAGCAGTACTTC.

This clone showed up just once. CDR3 region: CASSLTGTEAFF. For the CDR3, the DNA is TGTGCCAGCAGCTTAACCGGCACTGAAGCTTTCTTT. This chain links TRBV7-3 with TRBJ1-1; D gene uncertain. Germline CDR1 is SGHTA and CDR2 is FQGTGA. Trimming took 0 bases from V and 4 from J, leaving 3 bases between them. The CDR3 sequence is 12 residues long.

The V call is TRBV19, the J call TRBJ1-5, with 8 bases fitting TRBD1. Germline CDR1 reads LNHDA; CDR2 reads SQIVND (reference sequence). This CDR3 is 15 amino acids long. V was pared by 5 bases and J by 6 bases, with 9 bases of the junction left unmatched. DNA of the CDR3: TGTGCCAGTAGTCCAAGGGCAGGGGGCGGTCAGCCCCAGCATTTT. This encodes CASSPRAGGGQPQHF.

The CDR3 DNA sequence: TGTGCCAGCAGCCCCCGGGGTTTAGCGGGGGCGAACGGGGAGCTGTTTTTT. Amino acids: CASSPRGLAGANGELFF. The chain is built from TRBV7-9 and TRBJ2-2; TRBD2 agrees at 9 bases. CDR1 is SEHNR and CDR2 is FQNEAQ in the germline V gene (reference sequence). V dropped 5 bases and J dropped 7; count of bases not matched to a gene: 14. The CDR3 is made up of 17 amino acids.

This clone appeared once. The chain joins TRBV4-2 to TRBJ1-2; 10 bases map to TRBD1. The V segment lost 6 bases and the J segment 2 bases; nucleotides outside the gene matches: 6. Germline-derived CDR1 and CDR2 are LGHNA and YNFKEQ. The CDR3 runs to 15 residues. CDR3 nucleotides: TGTGCCAGCAGGATGACAGGGGGCCCCAACTATGGCTACACCTTC. Protein: CASRMTGGPNYGYTF.

The rearrangement links TRBV6-5 to TRBJ2-1, with TRBD2 matching over 12 bases. Germline V lookup: CDR1 MNHEY, CDR2 SVGAGI. With V trimmed by 6 bases and J by 7 bases, 1 base remained unmatched. The CDR3 has 13 amino acids. DNA of the CDR3: TGTGCCAGCAGCGGGACTAGCGGGAATGAGCAGTTCTTC. Residues: CASSGTSGNEQFF.

The chain uses TRBV4-3 and TRBJ2-1, with 9 bases identical to TRBD2. The CDR3 consists of 15 residues. Germline lookup yields CDR1 LGHNA and CDR2 YSLEER. The trim removed 0 bases at V and 7 bases at J, leaving 4 bases unmatched. The CDR3 bases are TGCGCCAGCAGCCAAGAGGCTAGCGGGGATAATGAGCAGTTCTTC. This translates into CASSQEASGDNEQFF.

The chain has TRBV30 and TRBJ2-1; 7 bases align to TRBD2. This CDR3 comprises 14 residues. Germline-derived CDR1 and CDR2 are GTSNPN and SVGIG (reference sequence). V shed 0 bases and J 5 bases; nucleotides not matched to a gene: 4. The CDR3 nucleotides read TGTGCCTGGAGTGTATCCGCGGGGGACAATGAGCAGTTCTTC. It codes for CAWSVSAGDNEQFF.